A single sample gave rise to the 27 T cell receptor beta chains below, sequenced in a study of T-cell reconstitution after alpha-beta-depleted transplantation in children (dated by TCRdb to 2016 to 2017). In light of the paper, this sample's treatment or condition label describes: allogeneic hematopoietic cell transplantation with graft depleted of TCRalphabeta T cells and CD19 B cells. Libraries were prepared through PCR. Instrument used: Illumina HiSeq 2500. TCR libraries were prepared with molecular barcoding, using unique molecular identifiers to normalize TCRbeta repertoire quantification. The public reads were reanalyzed by TCRdb: fastp trimming at Q25, MiXCR alignment, in-frame beta chains only. CDR3 protein duplicates are merged, each entry listing the most common genes and DNA. Present in this sample are around 420,000 distinct CDR3 sequences, 15% to 20% of which were seen just once. The ten largest make up 25% to 30% of the sample.

The starting material was PBMCs, mostly from graft donor cells, obtained 360 days after TCRalphabeta/CD19-depleted stem cell transplant. The origin of the receptors is a boy under two years old who had a stem cell transplant for Wiskott-Aldrich syndrome, so the T cells may come from the graft donor.

This clonotype was detected a few times. The chain is built from TRBV3-1 and TRBJ2-7; 8 bases align to TRBD2. Trimming removed 1 base from V and 6 bases from J; junction bases left unmatched: 14. The CDR3 sequence is 17 residues long. Germline lookup yields CDR1 LGHDT and CDR2 YNNKEL (reference sequence). In DNA, the CDR3 is TGTGCCAGCAGCCAAGGGATGGCGGGGGGCAATCCCCGCGAGCAGTACTTC. Amino acid sequence: CASSQGMAGGNPREQYF.

This chain joins TRBV24-1 and TRBJ2-5; D is perhaps TRBD1 (6 bases). This CDR3 spans 16 amino acids. Germline V gene lookup returns CDR1 KGHDR and CDR2 SFDVKD. V was clipped by 4 bases and J by 1 base, with 15 bases between them. The CDR3 sequence is CATSDSLDRSQETQYF. The CDR3, as DNA: TGTGCCACCAGTGACTCATTAGACAGGTCCCAAGAGACCCAGTACTTC.

CDR3 sequence: CSAKKGAASGYTF. The DNA of the CDR3 is TGCAGTGCCAAAAAGGGGGCTGCTTCCGGCTACACCTTC. The chain employs TRBV20-1 and TRBJ1-2; 7 bases agree with TRBD1. The length of the CDR3 is 13 residues. V lost 6 bases to trimming and J lost 8 bases; unmatched junction nucleotides: 12. The germline gives CDR1 DFQATT, CDR2 SNEGSKA (reference sequence).

The V gene is TRBV12-3 or TRBV12-4, the J gene TRBJ2-1; D unclear. The CDR3 extends over 15 amino acids. Trimming removed 6 bases at V and 2 bases at J, with 14 bases between. CDR3 bases: TGTGCCAGCAGACCCTGGGGAAGGACCTACAATGAGCAGTTCTTC. The encoded protein is CASRPWGRTYNEQFF.

The chain recombines TRBV10-3 with TRBJ2-7; D gene uncertain. This CDR3 has 11 amino acids. Germline-derived CDR1 and CDR2 are ENHRY and SYGVKD. V gave up 6 bases and J gave up 4 bases, with 7 bases separating them. The DNA for the CDR3 is TGTGCCATCAGGCTTTATTACGAGCAGTACTTC. It is translated as CAIRLYYEQYF.

The chain links TRBV7-2 to TRBJ2-1; 10 nucleotides match TRBD2. This CDR3 has 18 residues. V dropped 0 bases and J dropped 3; count of bases not matched to a gene: 8. Per the germline V gene, CDR1 is SGHTA and CDR2 is FQGNSA. CDR3 nucleotides: TGTGCCAGCAGCTTAGCGAGAAGGCTAGCGGGGGTCTACAATGAGCAGTTCTTC. Amino acid sequence: CASSLARRLAGVYNEQFF.

This clonotype was observed many times. The gene calls are TRBV5-5 and TRBJ2-1, with D hard to call. This CDR3 comprises 17 residues. The germline gives CDR1 SGHKS, CDR2 YYEKEE (reference sequence). Trimming cost V 2 bases and J 0 bases, with 15 bases left between them. The CDR3: CASSFSLSVRSYNEQFF. Here the CDR3 DNA reads TGTGCCAGCAGCTTTTCTTTATCGGTCCGCTCCTACAATGAGCAGTTCTTC. The full variable domain, with the rest looked up from reference TRBV5-5 and TRBJ2-1, is DAGVTQSPTHLIKTRGQQVTLRCSPISGHKSVSWYQQVLGQGPQFIFQYYEKEERGRGNFPDRFSARQFPNYSSELNVNALLLGDSALYLCASSFSLSVRSYNEQFFGPGTRLTVL.

At least ten counts were recorded for this clonotype. The CDR3: CASSFREGDGYTF. The DNA of the CDR3 is TGTGCCAGCAGCTTTCGAGAGGGGGATGGCTACACCTTC. The gene calls are TRBV7-2 and TRBJ1-2, with D possibly being TRBD1 (6 bases). V lost 3 bases and J lost 6, with 11 bases in between. Germline lookup yields CDR1 SGHTA and CDR2 FQGNSA. The CDR3 totals 13 residues.

This clonotype was seen only a few times. The V call is TRBV10-3, the J call TRBJ2-1; D gene uncertain. The V gene lost 0 bases and the J gene lost 10 bases, with 13 bases spanning the gap. The germline V gene encodes CDR1 ENHRY and CDR2 SYGVKD. The CDR3 loop spans 14 amino acids. The CDR3 sequence: CAISESNIFGEQFF. Here the CDR3 DNA reads TGTGCCATCAGTGAGTCGAATATCTTCGGGGAGCAGTTCTTC.

This clonotype came up many times. The CDR3 bases are TGTGCCAGCCGGGACAGGCTCTCCTACGAGCAGTACTTC. Amino acids: CASRDRLSYEQYF. The chain is built from TRBV2 and TRBJ2-7; TRBD1 agrees at 8 bases. V dropped 8 bases and J dropped 0; count of bases not matched to a gene: 3. The CDR3 runs to 13 residues. CDR1 and CDR2 from the germline V gene are SNHLY and FYNNEI.

This chain links TRBV20-1 with TRBJ1-5; unclear D gene. CDR1 is DFQATT and CDR2 is SNEGSKA in the germline V gene (reference sequence). Deletions cut 3 bases from V and 0 bases from J, with 6 bases between. This CDR3 comprises 13 residues. The CDR3 is CSARTASNQPQHF. The DNA of the CDR3 is TGCAGTGCTAGGACGGCTAGCAATCAGCCCCAGCATTTT.

This rearrangement joins TRBV12-3 or TRBV12-4 to TRBJ1-5; D is uncertain. The CDR3 spans 14 residues. V was shortened by 5 bases and J by 4 bases, with 12 bases between the two germline ends. The CDR3 region has the DNA TGTGCCAGCAGTCTATTTTTGGTTAATCAGCCCCAGCATTTT. Protein product: CASSLFLVNQPQHF.

This clonotype was seen a handful of times. This chain links TRBV3-1 with TRBJ2-5; 10 positions agree with TRBD2. With 4 bases clipped from V and 3 bases from J, the junction kept 2 bases outside the gene matches. The CDR3 is 14 amino acids. Germline CDR1 is LGHDT and CDR2 is YNNKEL (reference sequence). CDR3 bases: TGTGCCAGCAGCCGAGCGGGAGGGGAAGAGACCCAGTACTTC. Residues: CASSRAGGEETQYF.

This clonotype was seen more than once but under ten times. The chain uses TRBV11-2 and TRBJ2-7; TRBD1 matches 7 bases. The ends lost 5 bases at V and 0 bases at J; junction bases unmatched: 10. The CDR3 covers 16 residues. CDR1 is SGHAT, CDR2 FQNNGV, per germline. The CDR3 here is CASSPRPDRYSYEQYF. As DNA, the CDR3 is TGTGCCAGCAGCCCCCGACCGGACAGGTACTCCTACGAGCAGTACTTC.

This clonotype was counted a few times. This chain joins TRBV29-1 and TRBJ2-3; tentatively, D is TRBD2 (6 bases). The CDR3 sequence is 13 residues long. Germline V lookup: CDR1 SQVTM, CDR2 ANQGSEA. The V and J ends lost 7 bases and 9 bases respectively, with 20 bases between them. CDR3 sequence: CSASPWEVGTQYF. CDR3 sequence (DNA): TGCAGCGCCTCTCCCTGGGAGGTGGGAACGCAGTATTTT.

This clonotype was detected many times. V is TRBV4-3 and J is TRBJ1-1, with no clear D. Germline V gene sequence: CDR1 LGHNA, CDR2 YSLEER. Trimming removed 0 bases from V and 5 bases from J, with 7 bases in between. CDR3 length equals 13 residues. CDR3 residues: CASSQDRWTEAFF. In DNA form, the CDR3 reads TGCGCCAGCAGCCAAGATCGATGGACTGAAGCTTTCTTT.

The J gene is TRBJ2-3, the V gene TRBV4-1, with unresolved D. Trimming shortened V by 1 base and J by 5 bases, and 7 bases separated the two germline ends. Germline CDR1 is MGHRA and CDR2 is YSYEKL. The CDR3 is 13 residues long. This CDR3 is CASSQADIDTQYF. The DNA for the CDR3 is TGCGCCAGCAGCCAAGCTGATATAGATACGCAGTATTTT.

This chain uses TRBV10-3 with TRBJ2-1; D remains unclear. Germline V CDR1 and CDR2: ENHRY, SYGVKD. Deletions cut 6 bases from V and 8 bases from J, with 14 bases between. There are 13 residues in the CDR3. The CDR3 coding sequence is TGTGCCATCAGCCGGACCAGAGCAGATGAGCAGTTCTTC. Its protein is CAISRTRADEQFF.

This clonotype was observed a handful of times. The rearrangement links TRBV12-3 or TRBV12-4 to TRBJ2-7, with no clear D. Trimming took 6 bases from V and 2 from J, leaving 14 bases between them. This CDR3 comprises 14 residues. The chain's CDR3 is CASSPRVPAYEQYF. The CDR3 nucleotides read TGTGCCAGCAGCCCTCGGGTCCCAGCCTACGAGCAGTACTTC.

This clonotype has only a few counts. The chain employs TRBV5-1 and TRBJ2-6; D gene unclear. Germline assignment: CDR1 SGHRS and CDR2 YFSETQ. The CDR3 consists of 16 residues. Trimming stripped 1 base from V and 5 bases from J, with 13 bases between. CDR3 loop: CASSLLDLKWANVLTF. CDR3 sequence (DNA): TGCGCCAGCAGCTTGTTGGACCTCAAGTGGGCCAACGTCCTGACTTTC.

The chain uses TRBV9 and TRBJ2-1; 7 bases are a match to TRBD1. CDR1 and CDR2 from the germline V gene are SGDLS and YYNGEE. J lost 3 bases, V lost 6 bases, and 15 bases had no gene match. The CDR3 consists of 17 residues. The CDR3 DNA reads as TGTGCCAGCACCAAGGGGGCTAGCCCTCGGGGCTACAATGAGCAGTTCTTC. Translating it yields CASTKGASPRGYNEQFF.

This clonotype was found a few times. The rearrangement links TRBV7-2 to TRBJ2-2; D tentatively reads TRBD1 or TRBD2 (5 bases each). Trimming took off 6 bases at V and 7 bases at J, with 12 bases between the two ends. Germline V gene sequence: CDR1 SGHTA, CDR2 FQGNSA. This CDR3 comprises 13 residues. CDR3 sequence (DNA): TGTGCCAGCAGGTTGGGGGTGGACGGGGAGCTGTTTTTT. It codes for CASRLGVDGELFF.

The rearrangement uses TRBV2 and TRBJ1-6; D is uncertain. CDR1 SNHLY and CDR2 FYNNEI come from the germline V gene. The length of the CDR3 is 14 residues. Trimming took off 7 bases at V and 3 bases at J, with 10 bases between the two ends. CDR3 nucleotide sequence: TGTGCCAGCAAAGCGAAGTTCTATAATTCACCCCTCCACTTT. Its protein product is CASKAKFYNSPLHF. The full variable domain, completed using reference TRBV2 and TRBJ1-6, is EPEVTQTPSHQVTQMGQEVILRCVPISNHLYFYWYRQILGQKVEFLVSFYNNEISEKSEIFDDQFSVERPDGSNFTLKIRSTKLEDSAMYFCASKAKFYNSPLHFGNGTRLTVT.

V and J are TRBV7-6 and TRBJ2-2; D is ambiguous. This CDR3 comprises 13 residues. CDR1 SGHVS and CDR2 FNYEAQ come from the germline V gene. Trimming shortened V by 2 bases and J by 8 bases, and 9 bases separated the two germline ends. CDR3 in amino acids: CASSLWELGELFF. CDR3 bases: TGTGCCAGCAGCTTATGGGAACTGGGGGAGCTGTTTTTT.

The sample holds many counts of this clonotype. The chain couples TRBV12-3 or TRBV12-4 to TRBJ2-7; 8 bases line up with TRBD2. V trimming: 5 bases; J trimming: 2 bases; junction bases outside the gene matches: 5. The CDR3 totals 14 residues. CDR3 sequence (DNA): TGTGCCAGCAGTCTTACTAGCGGCCCCTACGAGCAGTACTTC. Its translation is CASSLTSGPYEQYF.

This clonotype occurred a few times. The J gene is TRBJ2-2, the V gene TRBV12-3 or TRBV12-4, with TRBD1 matching over 7 bases. The length of the CDR3 is 15 residues. V dropped 5 bases and J dropped 8; count of bases not matched to a gene: 11. CDR3 region: CASSIQGSPWGELFF. The CDR3, as DNA: TGTGCCAGCAGTATACAGGGGTCCCCGTGGGGGGAGCTGTTTTTT.

The chain recombines TRBV2 with TRBJ1-2; 8 positions match TRBD1. The CDR3 is made up of 12 amino acids. Germline CDR1 is SNHLY and CDR2 is FYNNEI. V trimming: 3 bases; J trimming: 8 bases; junction bases outside the gene matches: 2. The CDR3: CASSDRGRGYTF. CDR3 coding DNA: TGTGCCAGCAGTGACAGGGGGCGAGGCTACACCTTC.